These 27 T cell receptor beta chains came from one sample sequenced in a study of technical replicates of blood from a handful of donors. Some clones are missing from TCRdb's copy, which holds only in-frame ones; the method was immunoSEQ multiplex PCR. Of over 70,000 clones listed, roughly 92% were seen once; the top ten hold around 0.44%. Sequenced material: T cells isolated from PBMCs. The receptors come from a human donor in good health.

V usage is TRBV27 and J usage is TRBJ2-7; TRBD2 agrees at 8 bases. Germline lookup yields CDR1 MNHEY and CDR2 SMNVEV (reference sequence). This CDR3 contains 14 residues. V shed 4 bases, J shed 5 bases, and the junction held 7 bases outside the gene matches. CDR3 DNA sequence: TGTGCCAGCAGTTCAATAGCGGGATTCGACGAGCAGTACTTC. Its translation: CASSSIAGFDEQYF.

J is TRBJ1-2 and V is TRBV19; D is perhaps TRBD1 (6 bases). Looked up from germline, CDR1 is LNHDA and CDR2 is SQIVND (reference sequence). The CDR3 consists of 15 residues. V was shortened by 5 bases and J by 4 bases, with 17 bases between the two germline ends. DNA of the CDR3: TGTGCCAGTAGTGCCCGGGACACACTCTTCTATGGCTACACCTTC. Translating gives CASSARDTLFYGYTF.

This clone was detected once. CDR3 region: CASSIGRGTEAFF. As DNA, the CDR3 is TGTGCCAGTAGTATCGGAAGGGGAACTGAAGCTTTCTTT. V gene TRBV19 combines with J gene TRBJ1-1; D may be TRBD1 (5 bases). This CDR3 has 13 amino acids. Deletions cut 3 bases from V and 5 bases from J, with 10 bases between. The germline V gene encodes CDR1 LNHDA and CDR2 SQIVND (reference sequence).

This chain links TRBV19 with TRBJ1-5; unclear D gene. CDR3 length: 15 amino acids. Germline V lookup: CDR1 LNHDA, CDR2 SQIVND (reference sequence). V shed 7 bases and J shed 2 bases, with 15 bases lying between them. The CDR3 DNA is TGTGCCAGTATGATAAGAGATTCACGCAATCAGCCCCAGCATTTT. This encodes CASMIRDSRNQPQHF.

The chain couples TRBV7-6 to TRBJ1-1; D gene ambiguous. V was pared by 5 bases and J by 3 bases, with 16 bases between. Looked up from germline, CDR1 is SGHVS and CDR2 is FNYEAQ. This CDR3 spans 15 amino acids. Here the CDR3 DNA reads TGTGCCAGCAGCGCAGGCCACGGACTGTACACTGAAGCTTTCTTT. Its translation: CASSAGHGLYTEAFF.

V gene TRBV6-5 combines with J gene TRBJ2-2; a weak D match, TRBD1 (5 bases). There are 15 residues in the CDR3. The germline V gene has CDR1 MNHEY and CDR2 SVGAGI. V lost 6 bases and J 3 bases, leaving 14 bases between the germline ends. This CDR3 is CASRPASGYTGELFF. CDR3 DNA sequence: TGTGCCAGCAGGCCCGCCTCAGGGTACACCGGGGAGCTGTTTTTT.

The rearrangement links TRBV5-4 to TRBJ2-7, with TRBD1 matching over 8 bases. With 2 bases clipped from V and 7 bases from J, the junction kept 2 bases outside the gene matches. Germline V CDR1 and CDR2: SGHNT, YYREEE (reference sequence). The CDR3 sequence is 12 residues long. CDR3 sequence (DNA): TGTGCCAGCAGCTTCTACAGGGGGGAGCAGTACTTC. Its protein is CASSFYRGEQYF.

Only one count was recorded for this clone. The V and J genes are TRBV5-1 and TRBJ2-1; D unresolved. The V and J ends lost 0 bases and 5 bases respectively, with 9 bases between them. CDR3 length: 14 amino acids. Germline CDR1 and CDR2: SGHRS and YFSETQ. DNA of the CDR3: TGCGCCAGCAGCTTGGCCATCAGGAACAATGAGCAGTTCTTC. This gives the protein CASSLAIRNNEQFF.

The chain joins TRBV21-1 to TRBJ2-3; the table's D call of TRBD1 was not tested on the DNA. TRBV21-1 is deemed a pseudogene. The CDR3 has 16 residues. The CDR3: CASSKSRQVYTDTQYF. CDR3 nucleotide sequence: TGTGCCAGCAGCAAATCACGACAGGTTTATACAGATACGCAGTATTTT.

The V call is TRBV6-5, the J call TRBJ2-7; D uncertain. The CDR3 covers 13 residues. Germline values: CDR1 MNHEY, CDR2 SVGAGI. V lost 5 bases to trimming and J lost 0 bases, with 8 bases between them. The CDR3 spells CASSMGPSYEQYF. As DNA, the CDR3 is TGTGCCAGCAGTATGGGCCCCTCCTACGAGCAGTACTTC.

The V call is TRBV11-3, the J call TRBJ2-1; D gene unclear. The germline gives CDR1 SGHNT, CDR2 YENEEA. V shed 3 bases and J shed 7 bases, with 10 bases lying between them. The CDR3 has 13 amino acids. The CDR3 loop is CASSFRYQNEQFF. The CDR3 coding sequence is TGTGCCAGCAGCTTTCGGTATCAAAATGAGCAGTTCTTC.

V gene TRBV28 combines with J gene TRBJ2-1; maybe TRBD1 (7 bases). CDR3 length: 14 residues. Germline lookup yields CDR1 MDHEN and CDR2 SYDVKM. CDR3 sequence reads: CAFSGGSYGNEQFF. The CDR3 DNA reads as TGTGCTTTCTCAGGGGGGAGCTACGGCAATGAGCAGTTCTTC.

CDR3 coding DNA: TGTGCCTCGCGGACAGGGGCCGAGCAGTACTTC. This gives the protein CASRTGAEQYF. V is TRBV19 and J is TRBJ2-7; the match to TRBD1 covers 9 bases. The CDR3 covers 11 residues. Germline CDR1 reads LNHDA; CDR2 reads SQIVND (reference sequence). The trim removed 11 bases at V and 6 bases at J, leaving 5 bases unmatched.

The CDR3 DNA follows: TGTGCCTGGAGAGAGACTCTTGGAAGTGAGCAGTTCTTC. Its protein product is CAWRETLGSEQFF. The chain couples TRBV30 to TRBJ2-1; D is undetermined. From germline, CDR1 is GTSNPN and CDR2 SVGIG (reference sequence). The V gene lost 3 bases and the J gene lost 9 bases, with 15 bases spanning the gap. The CDR3 is 13 amino acids.

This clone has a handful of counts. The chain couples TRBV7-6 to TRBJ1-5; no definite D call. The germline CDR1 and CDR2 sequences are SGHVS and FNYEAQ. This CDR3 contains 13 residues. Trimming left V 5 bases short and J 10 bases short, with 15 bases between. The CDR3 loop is CASSPNSLLPQHF. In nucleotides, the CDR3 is TGTGCCAGCAGCCCGAACAGCCTTCTACCCCAGCATTTT.

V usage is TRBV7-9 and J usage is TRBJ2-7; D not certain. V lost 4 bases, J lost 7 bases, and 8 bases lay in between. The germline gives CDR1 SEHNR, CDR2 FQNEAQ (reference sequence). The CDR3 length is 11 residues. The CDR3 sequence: CASSSPGEQYF. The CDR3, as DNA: TGTGCCAGCAGCTCACCAGGAGAGCAGTACTTC.

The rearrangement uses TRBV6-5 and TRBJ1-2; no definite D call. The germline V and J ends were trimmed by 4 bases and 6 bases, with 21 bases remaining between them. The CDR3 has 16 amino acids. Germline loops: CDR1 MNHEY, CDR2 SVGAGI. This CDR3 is CASSSSGWGVNHGYTF. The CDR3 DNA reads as TGTGCCAGCAGTTCTTCTGGGTGGGGAGTCAACCATGGCTACACCTTC.

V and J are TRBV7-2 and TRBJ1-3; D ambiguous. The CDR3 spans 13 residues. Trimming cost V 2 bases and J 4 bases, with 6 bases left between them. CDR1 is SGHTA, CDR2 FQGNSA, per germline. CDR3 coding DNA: TGTGCCAGCAGCTTACTTGGCGGAAACACCATATATTTT. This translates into CASSLLGGNTIYF.

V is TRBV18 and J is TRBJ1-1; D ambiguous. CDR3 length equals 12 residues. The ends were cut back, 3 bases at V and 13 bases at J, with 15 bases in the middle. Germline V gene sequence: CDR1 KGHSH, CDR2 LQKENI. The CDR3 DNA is TGTGCCAGCTCACCGGATCGAGAGGTTAGTTTCTTT. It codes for CASSPDREVSFF.

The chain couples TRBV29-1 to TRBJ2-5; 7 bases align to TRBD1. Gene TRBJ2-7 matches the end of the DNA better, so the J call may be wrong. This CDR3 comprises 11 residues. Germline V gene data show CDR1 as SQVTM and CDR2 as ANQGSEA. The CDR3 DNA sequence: TGCAGCGTCACAGGGGCCGGCGAGCAGTACTTC. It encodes CSVTGAGEQYF.

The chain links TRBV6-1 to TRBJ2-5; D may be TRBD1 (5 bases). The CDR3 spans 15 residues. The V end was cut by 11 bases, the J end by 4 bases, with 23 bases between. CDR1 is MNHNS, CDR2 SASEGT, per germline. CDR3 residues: CAGEGRPGSRETQYF. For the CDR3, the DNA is TGTGCCGGCGAAGGACGGCCAGGGTCTAGAGAGACCCAGTACTTC.

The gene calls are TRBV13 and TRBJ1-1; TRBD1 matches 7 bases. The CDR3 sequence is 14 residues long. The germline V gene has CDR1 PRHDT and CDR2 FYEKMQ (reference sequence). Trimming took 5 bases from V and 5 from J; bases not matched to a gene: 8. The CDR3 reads CASSQPQGRTEAFF. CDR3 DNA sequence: TGTGCCAGCAGCCAACCACAGGGGAGGACTGAAGCTTTCTTT.

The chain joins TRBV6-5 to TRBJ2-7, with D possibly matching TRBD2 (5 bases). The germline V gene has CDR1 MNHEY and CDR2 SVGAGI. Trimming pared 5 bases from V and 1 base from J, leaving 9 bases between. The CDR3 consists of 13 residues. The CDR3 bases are TGTGCCAGCAGTCGGACTGGTTCCTACGAGCAGTACTTC. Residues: CASSRTGSYEQYF.

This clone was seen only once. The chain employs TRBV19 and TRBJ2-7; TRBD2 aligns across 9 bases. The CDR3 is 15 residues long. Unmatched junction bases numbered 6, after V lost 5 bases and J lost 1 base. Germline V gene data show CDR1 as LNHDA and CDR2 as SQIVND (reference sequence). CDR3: CASSPRGLASYEQYF. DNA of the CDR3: TGTGCCAGTAGTCCGAGGGGACTAGCTTCCTACGAGCAGTACTTC.

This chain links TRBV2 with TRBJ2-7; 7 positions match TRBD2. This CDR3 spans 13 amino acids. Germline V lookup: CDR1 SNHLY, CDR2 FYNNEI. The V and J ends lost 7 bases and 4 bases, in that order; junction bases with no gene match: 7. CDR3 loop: CASMGEGGYEQYF. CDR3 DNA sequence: TGTGCCAGCATGGGGGAGGGCGGATACGAGCAGTACTTC.

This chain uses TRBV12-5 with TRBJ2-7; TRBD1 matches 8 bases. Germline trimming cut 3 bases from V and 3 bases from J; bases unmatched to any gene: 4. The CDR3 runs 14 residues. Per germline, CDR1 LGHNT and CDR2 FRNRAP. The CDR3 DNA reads TGTGCTAGTGGTTTATGGGACAGGAGCTACGAGCAGTACTTC. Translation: CASGLWDRSYEQYF.

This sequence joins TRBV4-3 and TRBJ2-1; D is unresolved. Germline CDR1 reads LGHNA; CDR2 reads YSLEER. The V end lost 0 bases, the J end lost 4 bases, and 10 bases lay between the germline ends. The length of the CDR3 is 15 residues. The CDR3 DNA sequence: TGCGCCAGCAGCCAAGACTTGGCAGTATACAATGAGCAGTTCTTC. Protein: CASSQDLAVYNEQFF.